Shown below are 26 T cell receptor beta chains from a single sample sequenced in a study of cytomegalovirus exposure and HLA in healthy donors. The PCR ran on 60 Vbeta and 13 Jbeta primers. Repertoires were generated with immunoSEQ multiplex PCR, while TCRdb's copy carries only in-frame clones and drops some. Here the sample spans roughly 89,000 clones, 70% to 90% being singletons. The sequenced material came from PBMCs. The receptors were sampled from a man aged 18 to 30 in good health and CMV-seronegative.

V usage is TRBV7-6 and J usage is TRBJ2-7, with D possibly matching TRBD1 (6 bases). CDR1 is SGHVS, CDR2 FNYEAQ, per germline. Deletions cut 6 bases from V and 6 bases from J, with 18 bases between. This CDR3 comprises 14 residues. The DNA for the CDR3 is TGTGCCAGCAGTTCAACAGGGTTTGCTTCCGAGCAGTACTTC. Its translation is CASSSTGFASEQYF. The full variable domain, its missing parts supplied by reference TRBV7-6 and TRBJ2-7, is GAGVSQSPRYKVTKRGQDVALRCDPISGHVSLYWYRQALGQGPEFLTYFNYEAQQDKSGLPNDRFSAERPEGSISTLTIQRTEQRDSAMYRCASSSTGFASEQYFGPGTRLTVT.

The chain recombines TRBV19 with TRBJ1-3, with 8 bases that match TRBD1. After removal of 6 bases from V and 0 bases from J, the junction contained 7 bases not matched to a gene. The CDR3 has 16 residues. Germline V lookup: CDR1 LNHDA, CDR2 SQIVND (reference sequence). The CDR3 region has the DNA TGTGCCAGTAGACCGGGACAGGCGATCTCTGGAAACACCATATATTTT. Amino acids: CASRPGQAISGNTIYF.

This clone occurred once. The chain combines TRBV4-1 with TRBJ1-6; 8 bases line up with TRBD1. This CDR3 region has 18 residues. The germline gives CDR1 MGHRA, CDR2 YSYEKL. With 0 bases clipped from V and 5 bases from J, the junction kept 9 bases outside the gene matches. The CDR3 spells CASSQDSQGAHDNSPLHF. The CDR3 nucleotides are TGCGCCAGCAGCCAAGATAGCCAGGGGGCTCACGATAATTCACCCCTCCACTTT.

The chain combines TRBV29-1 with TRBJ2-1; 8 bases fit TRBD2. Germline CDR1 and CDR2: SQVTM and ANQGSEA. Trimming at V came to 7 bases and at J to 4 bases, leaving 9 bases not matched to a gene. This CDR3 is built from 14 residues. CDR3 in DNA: TGCAGCGCAGTCGTCGAGCGGGGGTACAATGAGCAGTTCTTC. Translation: CSAVVERGYNEQFF.

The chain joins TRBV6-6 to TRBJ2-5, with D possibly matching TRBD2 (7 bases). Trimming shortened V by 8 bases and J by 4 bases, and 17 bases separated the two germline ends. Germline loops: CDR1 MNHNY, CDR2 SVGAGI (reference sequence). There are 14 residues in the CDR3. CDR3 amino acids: CASLKGGGSETQYF. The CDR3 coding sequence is TGTGCCAGCTTGAAGGGAGGGGGGTCAGAGACCCAGTACTTC.

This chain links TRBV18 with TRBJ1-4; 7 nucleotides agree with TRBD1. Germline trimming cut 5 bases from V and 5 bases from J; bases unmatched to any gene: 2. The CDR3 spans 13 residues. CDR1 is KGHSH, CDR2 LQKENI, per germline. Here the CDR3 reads CASSGQENEKLFF. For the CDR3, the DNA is TGTGCCAGCTCAGGACAGGAGAATGAAAAACTGTTTTTT.

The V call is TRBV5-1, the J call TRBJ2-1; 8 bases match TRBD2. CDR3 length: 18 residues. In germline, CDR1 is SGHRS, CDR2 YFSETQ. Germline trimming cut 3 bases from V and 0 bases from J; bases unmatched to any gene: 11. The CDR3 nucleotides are TGCGCCAGCAGCTCGCGGGGAAATAGCGGGGCCTCCTACAATGAGCAGTTCTTC. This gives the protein CASSSRGNSGASYNEQFF.

This chain's CDR3 is CATVQDTFGGANVLTF. The CDR3, as DNA: TGTGCCACCGTACAGGATACATTTGGCGGGGCCAACGTCCTGACTTTC. The chain employs TRBV7-9 and TRBJ2-6, with a weak D call TRBD1 (5 bases). This CDR3 has 16 residues. V lost 10 bases and J 4 bases, leaving 20 bases between the germline ends. The germline gives CDR1 SEHNR, CDR2 FQNEAQ (reference sequence).

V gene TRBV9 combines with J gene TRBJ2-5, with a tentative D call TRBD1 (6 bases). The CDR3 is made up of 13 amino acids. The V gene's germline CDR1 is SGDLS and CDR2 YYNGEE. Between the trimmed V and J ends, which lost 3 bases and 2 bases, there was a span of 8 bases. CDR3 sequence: CASSATGQETQYF. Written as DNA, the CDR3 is TGTGCCAGCAGCGCGACAGGTCAAGAGACCCAGTACTTC.

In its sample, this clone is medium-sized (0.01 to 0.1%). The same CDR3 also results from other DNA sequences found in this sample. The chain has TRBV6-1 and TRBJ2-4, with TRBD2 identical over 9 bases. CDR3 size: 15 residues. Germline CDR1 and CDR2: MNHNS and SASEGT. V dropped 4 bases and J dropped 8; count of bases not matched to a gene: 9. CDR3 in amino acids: CASSGQAGGGDIQYF. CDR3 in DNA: TGTGCCAGCAGTGGCCAAGCGGGGGGCGGGGACATTCAGTACTTC.

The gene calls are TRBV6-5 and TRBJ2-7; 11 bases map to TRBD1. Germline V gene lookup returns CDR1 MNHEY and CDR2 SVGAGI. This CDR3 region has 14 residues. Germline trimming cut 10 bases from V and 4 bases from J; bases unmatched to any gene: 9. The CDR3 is CAISPDRGLYEQYF. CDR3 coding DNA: TGTGCCATCTCTCCGGACAGGGGGCTTTACGAGCAGTACTTC.

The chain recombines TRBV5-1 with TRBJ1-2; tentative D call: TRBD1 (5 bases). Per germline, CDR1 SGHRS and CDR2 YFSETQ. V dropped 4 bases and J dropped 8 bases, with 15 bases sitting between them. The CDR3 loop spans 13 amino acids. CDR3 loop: CASSKDTQGGYTF. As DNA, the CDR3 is TGCGCCAGCAGCAAGGACACTCAAGGGGGCTACACCTTC. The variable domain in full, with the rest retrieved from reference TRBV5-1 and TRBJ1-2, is KAGVTQTPRYLIKTRGQQVTLSCSPISGHRSVSWYQQTPGQGLQFLFEYFSETQRNKGNFPGRFSGRQFSNSRSEMNVSTLELGDSALYLCASSKDTQGGYTFGSGTRLTVV.

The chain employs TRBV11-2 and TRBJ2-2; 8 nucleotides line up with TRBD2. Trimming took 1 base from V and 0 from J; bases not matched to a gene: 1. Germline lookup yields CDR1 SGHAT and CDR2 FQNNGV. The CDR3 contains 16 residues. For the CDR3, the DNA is TGTGCCAGCAGCTTAGTAGCGGGGTCGAACACCGGGGAGCTGTTTTTT. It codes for CASSLVAGSNTGELFF.

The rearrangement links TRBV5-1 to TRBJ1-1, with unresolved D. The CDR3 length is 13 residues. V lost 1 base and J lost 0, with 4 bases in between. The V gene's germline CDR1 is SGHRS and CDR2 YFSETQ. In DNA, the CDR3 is TGCGCCAGCAGCTTGCTCGTGAACACTGAAGCTTTCTTT. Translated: CASSLLVNTEAFF.

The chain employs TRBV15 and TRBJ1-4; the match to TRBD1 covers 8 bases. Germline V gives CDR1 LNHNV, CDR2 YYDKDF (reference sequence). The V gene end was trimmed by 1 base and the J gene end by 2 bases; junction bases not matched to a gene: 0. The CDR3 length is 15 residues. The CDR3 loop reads CATSRGQGTNEKLFF. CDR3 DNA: TGTGCCACCAGCAGAGGACAGGGGACTAATGAAAAACTGTTTTTT.

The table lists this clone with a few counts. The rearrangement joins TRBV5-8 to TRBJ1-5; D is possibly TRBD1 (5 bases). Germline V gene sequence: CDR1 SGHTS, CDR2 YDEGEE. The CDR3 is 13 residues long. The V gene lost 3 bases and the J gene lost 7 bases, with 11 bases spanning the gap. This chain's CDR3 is CASSSDISQPQHF. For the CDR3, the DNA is TGTGCCAGCAGCTCGGACATTTCCCAGCCCCAGCATTTT.

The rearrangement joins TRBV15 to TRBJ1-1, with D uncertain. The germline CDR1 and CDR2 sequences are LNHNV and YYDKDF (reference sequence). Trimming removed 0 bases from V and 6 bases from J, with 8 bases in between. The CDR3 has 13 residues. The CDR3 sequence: CATSRDLTSEAFF. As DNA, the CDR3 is TGTGCCACCAGCAGAGATTTGACATCTGAAGCTTTCTTT.

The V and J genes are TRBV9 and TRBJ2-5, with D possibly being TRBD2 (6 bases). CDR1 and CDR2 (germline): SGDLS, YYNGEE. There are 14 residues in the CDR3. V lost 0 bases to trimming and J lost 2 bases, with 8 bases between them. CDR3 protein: CASSVAGTQETQYF. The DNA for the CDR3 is TGTGCCAGCAGCGTAGCCGGGACTCAAGAGACCCAGTACTTC.

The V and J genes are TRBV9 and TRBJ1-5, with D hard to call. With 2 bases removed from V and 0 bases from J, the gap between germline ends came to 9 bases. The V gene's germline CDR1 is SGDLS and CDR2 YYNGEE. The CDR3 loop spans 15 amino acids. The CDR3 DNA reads TGTGCCAGCAGCGTTACCGGGGATAGCAATCAGCCCCAGCATTTT. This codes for CASSVTGDSNQPQHF.

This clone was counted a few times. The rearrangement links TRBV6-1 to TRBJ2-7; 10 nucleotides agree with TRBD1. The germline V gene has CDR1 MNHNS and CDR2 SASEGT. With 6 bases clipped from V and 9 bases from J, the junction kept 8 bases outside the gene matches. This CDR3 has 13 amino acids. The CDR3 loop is CASRGQGLSGQYF. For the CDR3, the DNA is TGTGCCAGCAGGGGACAGGGGCTGAGTGGGCAGTACTTC.

The CDR3 DNA is TGTGCCAGCAGCTTGCGACTACCCAACAATGAGCAGTTCTTC. It yields the protein CASSLRLPNNEQFF. The chain employs TRBV5-6 and TRBJ2-1; TRBD2 might be the D (5 bases). The V and J ends lost 1 base and 5 bases respectively, with 10 bases between them. This CDR3 has 14 amino acids. Germline V lookup: CDR1 SGHDT, CDR2 YYEEEE.

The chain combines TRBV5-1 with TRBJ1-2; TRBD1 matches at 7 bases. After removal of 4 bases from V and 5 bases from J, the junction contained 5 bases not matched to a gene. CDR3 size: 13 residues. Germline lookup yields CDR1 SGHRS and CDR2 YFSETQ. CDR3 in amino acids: CASSPGQKYGYTF. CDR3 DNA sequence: TGCGCCAGCAGCCCGGGACAGAAATATGGCTACACCTTC.

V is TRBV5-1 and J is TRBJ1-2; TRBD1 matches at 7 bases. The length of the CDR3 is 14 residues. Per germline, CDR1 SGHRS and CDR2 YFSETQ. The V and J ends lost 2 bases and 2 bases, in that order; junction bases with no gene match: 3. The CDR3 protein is CASSFGTENYGYTF. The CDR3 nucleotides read TGCGCCAGCAGCTTCGGGACAGAAAACTATGGCTACACCTTC.

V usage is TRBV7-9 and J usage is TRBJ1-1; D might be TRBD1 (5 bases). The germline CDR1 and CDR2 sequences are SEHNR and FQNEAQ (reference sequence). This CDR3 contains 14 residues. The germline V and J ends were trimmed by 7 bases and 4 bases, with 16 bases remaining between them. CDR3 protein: CASNLAGRGTEAFF. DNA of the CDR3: TGTGCCAGCAACCTAGCGGGAAGGGGCACTGAAGCTTTCTTT.

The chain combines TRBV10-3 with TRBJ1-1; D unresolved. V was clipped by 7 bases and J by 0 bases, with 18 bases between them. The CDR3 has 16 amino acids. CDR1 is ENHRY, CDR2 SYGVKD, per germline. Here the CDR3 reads CAINYNTRSVNTEAFF. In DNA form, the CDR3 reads TGTGCCATCAATTATAACACCCGCAGCGTGAACACTGAAGCTTTCTTT.

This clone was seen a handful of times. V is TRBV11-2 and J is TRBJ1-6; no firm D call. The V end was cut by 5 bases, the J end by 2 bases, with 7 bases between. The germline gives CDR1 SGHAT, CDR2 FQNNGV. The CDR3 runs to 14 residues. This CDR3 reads CASSPGPYNSPLHF. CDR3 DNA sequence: TGTGCCAGCAGCCCAGGTCCCTATAATTCACCCCTCCACTTT.